This is a list of T cell receptor beta chains from one sample in a study of shared clonotypes between healthy human individuals. Profiling relied on immunoSEQ multiplex PCR, and the TCRdb table lists in-frame clones only, not all of them. This table holds 100,000 to 130,000 clones, 68% found once. The sequenced sample was memory CD8+ T cells sorted from blood. The receptors were sampled from a woman in her twenties or thirties in good health. Both conserved end residues are trimmed from each CDR3. A row's size may be missing; if present it is once, few, many or a size class.

size	V	CDR3
.	TRBV6-6	ASSHRESEQF
.	TRBV5-4	ASSPTSGRAWEQF
few	TRBV15	ATSTSRTSLSLTDTQY
few	TRBV6-1	ASSLGPRTEKLF
.	TRBV28	ASGRDRGALAKNIQY
few	TRBV7-8	ASSLGGAGTLGELF
.	TRBV29-1	SVIGTENYEQY
many	TRBV19	ASSYLPGGRNTEAF
.	TRBV25-1	ASTGTSGTTYEQY
.	TRBV10-2	ASSEQTGLREQY
.	TRBV7-9	ASSAGTGDQETQY
many	TRBV6-4	ASSDSGGAGANVLT
.	TRBV6-5	VSGRGRVTEAF
once	TRBV6-4	ASSSGLLGEQY
few	TRBV11-2	ASSVGLSYEQY
.	TRBV6-4	ASSEGAGGGSEQF
.	TRBV5-1	ASSLYVQGANYGYT
.	TRBV9	ASSPRTGKSEQY
.	TRBV10-1	ASSEPPYSGLEQF
few	TRBV4-1	ASSQVWAGEGNEQF
few	TRBV15	ATSRDGEAMNEQY
.	TRBV28	ASRPLVGGGTEAF
.	TRBV28	ASSPETKPLLAGVSAAGEQY
.	TRBV7-9	ASSPRDRVLNEQF
.	TRBV28	ASCFQGPKNIQY
.	TRBV10-1	ASSRAGSMATEAF
.	TRBV11-2	ASSLAGDGQPQH
once	TRBV7-2	ASSETGYGGYT
.	TRBV27	ASSLTGTTYEQY
.	TRBV5-8	ASSLLGQGHYGYT
once	TRBV7-9	ASSRQYYGYT
.	TRBV27	ASSMVLAGFPGREQY
once	TRBV28	ASRRGSDYGYT
once	TRBV4-1	ASSQDTSGFYEQY
.	TRBV5-1	ASSPRSGAGVRNEQF
.	TRBV27	ASSPAPPGEQY
.	TRBV9	ASSVAGVHNEQF
.	TRBV7-2	ASSPGSQVRSEQY
few	TRBV6-4	ASSETAGEVGELF
many	TRBV6-1	ASSVALAAESGELF
once	TRBV6-5	ASSHRGAGAYEQY
.	TRBV25-1	ASRSEGMDEKLF
many	TRBV6-1	ASSEINGGRDEQF